These 30 T cell receptor beta chains were all obtained from the same sample, sequenced in a study of shared clonotypes between healthy human individuals. Sequencing was performed with immunoSEQ multiplex PCR; in TCRdb, only in-frame clones are kept and a portion is missing. The table lists some 550,000 clones, 97% of them singletons. Sequences were obtained from naive CD4+ T cells sorted from blood. Subset: CD45RA+ positively selected. These receptors were taken from a woman in her 30s in good health.

The V call is TRBV5-1, the J call TRBJ2-5; D is possibly TRBD1 (6 bases). Germline V gene sequence: CDR1 SGHRS, CDR2 YFSETQ. V was cut by 0 bases and J by 4 bases, with 13 bases left in between. This CDR3 has 15 amino acids. The CDR3 DNA reads TGCGCCAGCAGCTTGGCCTTACAGGGTGGAGAGACCCAGTACTTC. This sequence encodes CASSLALQGGETQYF.

The V call is TRBV4-1, the J call TRBJ2-3; 7 nucleotides line up with TRBD2. The CDR3 has 14 residues. In germline, CDR1 is MGHRA, CDR2 YSYEKL. The J segment lost 7 bases and the V segment lost 2 bases, leaving 6 bases of the junction unmatched. This chain's CDR3 is CASSQPRELYTQYF. CDR3 bases: TGCGCCAGCAGCCAACCGCGGGAGCTATATACGCAGTATTTT.

The genes are TRBV6-5 and TRBJ2-7; the match to TRBD2 covers 9 bases. This CDR3 comprises 12 residues. Per germline, CDR1 MNHEY and CDR2 SVGAGI. The junction had 2 bases not matched to a gene; V was cut back by 6 bases and J by 5 bases. The CDR3 sequence: CASRGLAHEQYF. Written as DNA, the CDR3 is TGTGCCAGCAGGGGACTAGCCCACGAGCAGTACTTC.

The chain employs TRBV4-1 and TRBJ1-5; D gene unclear. Per the germline V gene, CDR1 is MGHRA and CDR2 is YSYEKL. The CDR3 sequence is 14 residues long. Trimming took 0 bases from V and 4 from J, leaving 7 bases between them. CDR3 amino acids: CASSQDRRNQPQHF. CDR3 bases: TGCGCCAGCAGCCAAGACAGGAGAAATCAGCCCCAGCATTTT.

The CDR3 region is CASSRQGTQETQYF. In DNA form, the CDR3 reads TGTGCCAGCAGCAGACAGGGGACCCAAGAGACCCAGTACTTC. The gene calls are TRBV5-4 and TRBJ2-5; 8 bases are a match to TRBD1. CDR1 and CDR2 from the germline V gene are SGHNT and YYREEE (reference sequence). The CDR3 length is 14 residues. The V segment lost 4 bases and the J segment 1 base; nucleotides outside the gene matches: 3. Full variable domain (remainder filled in from reference TRBV5-4 and TRBJ2-5): ETGVTQSPTHLIKTRGQQVTLRCSSQSGHNTVSWYQQALGQGPQFIFQYYREEENGRGNFPPRFSGLQFPNYSSELNVNALELDDSALYLCASSRQGTQETQYFGPGTRLLVL.

The J gene is TRBJ2-3, the V gene TRBV5-1; no firm D call. The germline V gene encodes CDR1 SGHRS and CDR2 YFSETQ. V was pared by 0 bases and J by 5 bases, with 4 bases between. This CDR3 has 12 amino acids. CDR3 nucleotide sequence: TGCGCCAGCAGCTTGGAGCTAGATACGCAGTATTTT. This encodes CASSLELDTQYF.

Here the CDR3 reads CSVEGGGTGAVYGYTF. CDR3 DNA: TGCAGCGTTGAAGGTGGGGGCACAGGGGCGGTCTATGGCTACACCTTC. V gene TRBV29-1 combines with J gene TRBJ1-2, with TRBD1 matching 7 bases. Germline CDR1 SQVTM, CDR2 ANQGSEA. The trim removed 1 base at V and 4 bases at J, leaving 12 bases unmatched. CDR3 size: 16 residues.

The rearrangement joins TRBV7-2 to TRBJ1-2; no definite D call. V was cut by 5 bases and J by 3 bases, with 7 bases left in between. The length of the CDR3 is 12 residues. The germline gives CDR1 SGHTA, CDR2 FQGNSA. Written as DNA, the CDR3 is TGTGCCAGCAGCAACCGGGACTATGGCTACACCTTC. Protein product: CASSNRDYGYTF.

The chain has TRBV19 and TRBJ1-1; D unclear. The germline V gene encodes CDR1 LNHDA and CDR2 SQIVND (reference sequence). This CDR3 is built from 11 residues. V dropped 1 base and J dropped 10 bases, with 7 bases sitting between them. In nucleotides, the CDR3 is TGTGCCAGTAGTATAGGTCTGTCAGCTTTCTTT. This translates into CASSIGLSAFF.

The J gene is TRBJ2-3, the V gene TRBV7-2; no firm D call. From germline, CDR1 is SGHTA and CDR2 FQGNSA. The CDR3 is 16 residues long. The V and J ends lost 1 base and 2 bases respectively, with 13 bases between them. The CDR3 DNA is TGTGCCAGCAGCTTAGGGGGTGCTCAATTCACAGATACGCAGTATTTT. This translates into CASSLGGAQFTDTQYF.

This chain uses TRBV28 with TRBJ1-2; a possible D gene is TRBD1 (6 bases). Trimming stripped 4 bases from V and 8 bases from J, with 14 bases between. CDR3 length equals 13 residues. CDR1 is MDHEN and CDR2 is SYDVKM in the germline V gene. The CDR3 loop is CASSSGQFGGYTF. In DNA form, the CDR3 reads TGTGCCAGCAGTTCAGGACAGTTTGGAGGCTACACCTTC.

The J gene is TRBJ2-7, the V gene TRBV28, with 7 bases fitting TRBD2. The germline V gene encodes CDR1 MDHEN and CDR2 SYDVKM. The CDR3 covers 14 residues. V dropped 6 bases and J dropped 1; count of bases not matched to a gene: 6. CDR3 protein: CASRPAGSSYEQYF. The CDR3 coding sequence is TGTGCCAGCAGACCAGCGGGATCATCCTACGAGCAGTACTTC.

The rearrangement links TRBV4-1 to TRBJ1-2; no clear D. The CDR3 sequence is 13 residues long. The V end was cut by 4 bases, the J end by 6 bases, with 12 bases between. Germline-derived CDR1 and CDR2 are MGHRA and YSYEKL. The CDR3 region has the DNA TGCGCCAGCAGCCTAAAAATTCCTAATGGCTACACCTTC. Translating it yields CASSLKIPNGYTF.

The chain is built from TRBV2 and TRBJ1-5, with D unresolved. Germline V gene sequence: CDR1 SNHLY, CDR2 FYNNEI. Trimming stripped 4 bases from V and 0 bases from J, with 1 base between. The CDR3 extends over 12 amino acids. The CDR3 spells CASSVSNQPQHF. The CDR3 DNA sequence: TGTGCCAGCAGTGTTAGCAATCAGCCCCAGCATTTT.

The rearrangement uses TRBV11-2 and TRBJ1-1; D is ambiguous. The V gene's germline CDR1 is SGHAT and CDR2 FQNNGV. This CDR3 region has 16 residues. The V end lost 1 base, the J end lost 0 bases, and 12 bases lay between the germline ends. CDR3 amino acids: CASSLGRRGMNTEAFF. CDR3 DNA sequence: TGTGCCAGCAGCTTAGGTAGGAGAGGGATGAACACTGAAGCTTTCTTT.

This rearrangement joins TRBV11-2 to TRBJ2-3, with 15 bases lining up with TRBD2. The J segment lost 4 bases and the V segment lost 4 bases, leaving 6 bases of the junction unmatched. Germline values: CDR1 SGHAT, CDR2 FQNNGV. The CDR3 extends over 17 amino acids. In nucleotides, the CDR3 is TGTGCCAGCAGCTCGGGACTAGCGGGGGGAGGGGCAGATACGCAGTATTTT. It is translated as CASSSGLAGGGADTQYF.

Here the CDR3 reads CASSLHTEAFF. DNA for the CDR3: TGTGCCAGCAGCTTACACACTGAAGCTTTCTTT. The V call is TRBV11-2, the J call TRBJ1-1; no clear D. The CDR3 spans 11 residues. In germline, CDR1 is SGHAT, CDR2 FQNNGV. The V gene lost 2 bases and the J gene lost 3 bases, with 1 base spanning the gap.

This CDR3 reads CASSLPASTEAFF. For the CDR3, the DNA is TGTGCCAGCAGCTTACCAGCAAGCACTGAAGCTTTCTTT. J is TRBJ1-1 and V is TRBV7-9; D unresolved. Per the germline V gene, CDR1 is SEHNR and CDR2 is FQNEAQ (reference sequence). Trimming pared 2 bases from V and 4 bases from J, leaving 8 bases between. This CDR3 is built from 13 residues.

The V call is TRBV27, the J call TRBJ2-1, with 7 bases identical to TRBD1. J was trimmed by 3 bases and V by 1 base; bases with no gene match: 3. The CDR3 covers 15 residues. In germline, CDR1 is MNHEY, CDR2 SMNVEV (reference sequence). In nucleotides, the CDR3 is TGTGCCAGCAGTTTATTGACAGGGTTCTACAATGAGCAGTTCTTC. This gives the protein CASSLLTGFYNEQFF.

The V gene is TRBV10-1, the J gene TRBJ2-2; D might be TRBD2 (5 bases). This CDR3 is 13 amino acids long. Germline CDR1 and CDR2: WNHNN and SYGVQD (reference sequence). Trimming took off 3 bases at V and 4 bases at J, with 6 bases between the two ends. CDR3 nucleotides: TGCGCCAGCAGTGACGGGGTCACCGGGGAGCTGTTTTTT. It is translated as CASSDGVTGELFF.

The gene calls are TRBV5-1 and TRBJ2-2; TRBD1 matches at 7 bases. CDR1 is SGHRS, CDR2 YFSETQ, per germline. The CDR3 covers 15 residues. With 1 base clipped from V and 3 bases from J, the junction kept 3 bases outside the gene matches. As DNA, the CDR3 is TGCGCCAGCAGCTTGACAGGGGTCGACACCGGGGAGCTGTTTTTT. It translates to CASSLTGVDTGELFF.

The V call is TRBV28, the J call TRBJ1-2, with D perhaps matching TRBD1 (5 bases). The CDR3 runs 13 residues. V dropped 3 bases and J dropped 6 bases, with 11 bases sitting between them. Per the germline V gene, CDR1 is MDHEN and CDR2 is SYDVKM. DNA of the CDR3: TGTGCCAGCAGTTTGGGCCAGGGCGATGGCTACACCTTC. This sequence encodes CASSLGQGDGYTF.

The gene calls are TRBV19 and TRBJ2-7; 14 nucleotides align to TRBD2. The germline V gene encodes CDR1 LNHDA and CDR2 SQIVND (reference sequence). Unmatched junction bases numbered 3, after V lost 6 bases and J lost 2 bases. There are 15 residues in the CDR3. Here the CDR3 reads CASSRTSGRTYEQYF. The DNA of the CDR3 is TGTGCCAGTAGCCGGACTAGCGGGAGGACCTACGAGCAGTACTTC.

The rearrangement links TRBV23-1 to TRBJ2-5, with D unresolved. TRBV23-1 is an ORF; its function is uncertain. CDR3 length: 13 amino acids. V lost 3 bases to trimming and J lost 5 bases, with 10 bases between them. The CDR3 nucleotides are TGCGCCAGCAGTCATGACCCCCTGGAGACCCAGTACTTC. It encodes CASSHDPLETQYF.

The rearrangement links TRBV10-3 to TRBJ2-2; 7 nucleotides line up with TRBD1. Germline values: CDR1 ENHRY, CDR2 SYGVKD. After removal of 4 bases from V and 1 base from J, the junction contained 3 bases not matched to a gene. This CDR3 is 15 amino acids long. CDR3 in DNA: TGTGCCATCAGTGGTGGGACAGTGAACACCGGGGAGCTGTTTTTT. It yields the protein CAISGGTVNTGELFF.

A single count supports this clone. The V call is TRBV6-1, the J call TRBJ2-7; 8 positions match TRBD1. V was pared by 0 bases and J by 3 bases, with 7 bases of the junction left unmatched. The CDR3 covers 16 residues. CDR1 MNHNS and CDR2 SASEGT come from the germline V gene. CDR3 sequence: CASSEAADRAVYEQYF. The CDR3 DNA reads TGTGCCAGCAGTGAAGCCGCGGACAGGGCGGTCTACGAGCAGTACTTC.

The CDR3 reads CASSSRQGPLEKLFF. The CDR3 DNA reads TGTGCCAGCAGCTCCCGACAGGGGCCGCTCGAAAAACTGTTTTTT. The rearrangement links TRBV7-8 to TRBJ1-4; 8 bases are shared with TRBD1. V lost 4 bases, J lost 8 bases, and 9 bases stayed unmatched. From germline, CDR1 is SGHVS and CDR2 FQNEAQ. The CDR3 loop spans 15 amino acids.

V usage is TRBV19 and J usage is TRBJ2-5, with TRBD2 as a possible D gene (6 bases). Judging by the DNA end, TRBJ2-7 fits better; the J call may be wrong. The CDR3 length is 14 residues. Germline-derived CDR1 and CDR2 are LNHDA and SQIVND (reference sequence). The CDR3 spells CASSGAGRTYEQYF. The CDR3 DNA sequence: TGTGCCAGTAGTGGCGCAGGGAGGACCTACGAGCAGTACTTC.

This clone was detected only once. The V gene is TRBV6-5, the J gene TRBJ2-7, with D perhaps TRBD1 (6 bases). Per germline, CDR1 MNHEY and CDR2 SVGAGI. Trimming shortened V by 0 bases and J by 7 bases, and 16 bases separated the two germline ends. The CDR3 runs to 15 residues. CDR3 nucleotide sequence: TGTGCCAGCAGTTACTCCCATTTACAGGGTAGAGAGCAGTACTTC. This translates into CASSYSHLQGREQYF.

The V call is TRBV7-2, the J call TRBJ1-1, with TRBD1 matching 7 bases. This CDR3 comprises 15 residues. V dropped 5 bases and J dropped 10; count of bases not matched to a gene: 16. The germline V gene encodes CDR1 SGHTA and CDR2 FQGNSA. Written as DNA, the CDR3 is TGTGCCAGCAGCCGTTCCCCATTGGGACAGCCAAGAGCTTTCTTT. It specifies CASSRSPLGQPRAFF. The variable domain in full, with the rest retrieved from reference TRBV7-2 and TRBJ1-1, is GAGVSQSPSNKVTEKGKDVELRCDPISGHTALYWYRQSLGQGLEFLIYFQGNSAPDKSGLPSDRFSAERTGGSVSTLTIQRTQQEDSAVYLCASSRSPLGQPRAFFGQGTRLTVV.